This entry is about one T cell receptor beta chain. Its cognate antigen is unknown. After removal of 5 bases from V and 3 bases from J, the junction contained 1 base not matched to a gene. CDR1 SGHRS and CDR2 YFSETQ come from the germline V gene. CDR3 length: 13 residues. This entry is derived from a study of T cell responses to AZD1222 COVID-19 vaccine. Here immunoSEQ multiplex PCR was the method, and the copy in TCRdb shows in-frame clones only, minus some. The sample records tens of thousands of clones, about 80% being singletons. Study conclusions and caveats: Repertoires were obtained solely post-peak T cell response. AZD1222 recipients seropositive at baseline numbered only 5 or 6. As reported, nearly half of all spike-specific TCRs target variant regions that are unmutated. In a largely white British group with more females than males, clonal diversity was possibly underestimated.

The receptor comes from an adult who received the MenACWY meningococcal vaccine as a control. Source: peripheral blood, taken 28 days after the second dose of the MenACWY control vaccine. V is TRBV5-1 and J is TRBJ2-7, with 11 bases fitting TRBD1. This chain's CDR3 is CASRGTGGYEQYF. As DNA, the CDR3 is TGCGCCAGCAGGGGGACAGGGGGCTACGAGCAGTACTTC. The entire variable domain, with the rest obtained from reference TRBV5-1 and TRBJ2-7, is as follows: KAGVTQTPRYLIKTRGQQVTLSCSPISGHRSVSWYQQTPGQGLQFLFEYFSETQRNKGNFPGRFSGRQFSNSRSEMNVSTLELGDSALYLCASRGTGGYEQYFGPGTRLTVT.